These 9 T cell receptor beta chains were all obtained from the same sample, sequenced in a study of T-cell memory formation after mild COVID-19. TCRdb reprocessed the 5' RACE reads with MiXCR, giving one entry per CDR3 protein. The table lists 150,000 to 200,000 distinct CDR3 sequences, roughly 31% of them singletons. What was sequenced was PBMCs or a T cell subset sorted from them (not recorded which). The receptors derive from an adult woman who had mild COVID-19 (a few samples of this study predate the infection). Cell type and time point are not known.

This clonotype was observed a handful of times. The chain has TRBV6-5 and TRBJ2-2; D is perhaps TRBD1 (5 bases). V was trimmed by 6 bases and J by 1 base, leaving 12 bases between them. The CDR3 contains 15 residues. The germline CDR1 and CDR2 sequences are MNHEY and SVGAGI. CDR3 nucleotide sequence: TGTGCCAGCAGCCGACAGAGACGGAACACCGGGGAGCTGTTTTTT. It is translated as CASSRQRRNTGELFF.

CDR3 amino acids: CASSQEGLAGTSGSYEQYF. For the CDR3, the DNA is TGCGCCAGCAGCCAAGAGGGGCTAGCGGGGACTTCAGGGTCCTACGAGCAGTACTTC. The rearrangement joins TRBV4-1 to TRBJ2-7, with 9 bases identical to TRBD2. The CDR3 is 19 residues long. The ends lost 0 bases at V and 1 base at J; junction bases unmatched: 13. Germline lookup yields CDR1 MGHRA and CDR2 YSYEKL.

The rearrangement links TRBV6-5 to TRBJ1-1; TRBD1 might be the D (5 bases). Germline CDR1 and CDR2: MNHEY and SVGAGI. Trimming took off 7 bases at V and 6 bases at J, with 18 bases between the two ends. CDR3 size: 14 residues. As DNA, the CDR3 is TGTGCCAGCATCTCAGGGAGCCGGGGCGCTGAAGCTTTCTTT. It specifies CASISGSRGAEAFF.

This clonotype was found many times. J is TRBJ1-1 and V is TRBV6-2 or TRBV6-3, with no clear D. In germline, CDR1 is MNHEY, CDR2 SVGEGT. Trimming cost V 6 bases and J 4 bases, with 15 bases left between them. The CDR3 contains 14 residues. CDR3 DNA sequence: TGTGCCAGCAGCGACCCGGGGTGGAGCACTGAAGCTTTCTTT. It is translated as CASSDPGWSTEAFF.

This chain joins TRBV7-9 and TRBJ1-5, with unresolved D. Germline V gene data show CDR1 as SEHNR and CDR2 as FQNEAQ (reference sequence). Between the trimmed V and J ends, which lost 11 bases and 0 bases, there was a span of 17 bases. The CDR3 has 15 amino acids. CDR3: CAASSGGNSNQPQHF. CDR3 DNA: TGTGCCGCCAGCTCCGGCGGAAATAGCAATCAGCCCCAGCATTTT.

The V and J genes are TRBV7-2 and TRBJ1-1; D remains ambiguous. Per germline, CDR1 SGHTA and CDR2 FQGNSA. V lost 1 base to trimming and J lost 5 bases, with 20 bases between them. CDR3 length: 17 amino acids. This CDR3 is CASSLGSAARRGTEAFF. DNA of the CDR3: TGTGCCAGCAGCTTAGGTTCGGCGGCCCGCCGAGGGACTGAAGCTTTCTTT.

The chain recombines TRBV2 with TRBJ2-2; 10 nucleotides match TRBD1. The germline V gene has CDR1 SNHLY and CDR2 FYNNEI. V was pared by 7 bases and J by 1 base, with 3 bases of the junction left unmatched. This CDR3 has 15 amino acids. The CDR3 DNA reads as TGTGCCAGCACCTGGACAGGGGGGAACACCGGGGAGCTGTTTTTT. It encodes CASTWTGGNTGELFF.

This clonotype showed up just a few times. This sequence joins TRBV24-1 and TRBJ2-2; weak D call: TRBD2 (6 bases). Looked up from germline, CDR1 is KGHDR and CDR2 is SFDVKD. Trimming took off 9 bases at V and 3 bases at J, with 13 bases between the two ends. The CDR3 length is 14 residues. Here the CDR3 reads CATAGGRHTGELFF. Here the CDR3 DNA reads TGTGCCACCGCCGGGGGACGGCACACCGGGGAGCTGTTTTTT.

This clonotype was detected a few times. The CDR3 DNA is TGTGCCAGCAGCTTGGGACGCCAAACCAATGAGCAGTTCTTC. Protein sequence: CASSLGRQTNEQFF. The chain has TRBV7-3 and TRBJ2-1; tentatively, D is TRBD1 or TRBD2 (5 bases each). Germline assignment: CDR1 SGHTA and CDR2 FQGTGA. The CDR3 is made up of 14 amino acids. Trimming left V 3 bases short and J 6 bases short, with 12 bases between.